This T cell receptor beta chain is from a study of PD-1 blockade in classical Hodgkin lymphoma (dated by TCRdb to the early 2020s). Study-wide context: Nivolumab dosing was 3 mg/kg intravenously every 2 weeks, continuing until either disease progression or unacceptable toxicity. A peripheral blood immune signature of response to PD-1 blockade in classical Hodgkin lymphoma was defined using TCR beta sequencing and CyTOF. What the work shows at the level of the full study, not this receptor alone: Among trial patients, those achieving complete response had baseline diversity similar to that of newly diagnosed patients, while diversity was significantly lower in partial responders and progressors. Baseline TCR diversity was reported as lower in newly diagnosed patients than in healthy donors, and lower still in relapsed/refractory patients. A significant rise by C4D1 was seen in CD4+ but not CD8+ TCR diversity (p=0.0027 vs p=0.16), with the rise being most apparent in complete responders (p=0.02). Only a single clinical trial cohort was studied, and what caused the repertoire differences, possibly disease activity or prior therapy, remained undefined. Diversity was lower in patients who began nivolumab less than 1 year after ASCT, so these patients were left out of later analyses to avoid confounding by immune reconstitution.

As encoded in the germline V gene, CDR1 is SGHTA while CDR2 is FQGNSA. From its cysteine to its phenylalanine, the CDR3 spans 15 amino acids. Just the 45-base CDR3 DNA is kept, in frame starting at base 1. V loses 5 bases, J loses 1 base, and the germline ends lie 15 bases apart. The Qiagen DNeasy kit was used to extract genomic DNA both from unsorted PBMCs and from the negatively selected CD4+ and CD8+ fractions. Using primers that anneal to V and J segments, immunoSEQ multiplex PCR amplified the TCR beta CDR3 regions. A synthetic immune receptor repertoire was used to minimize amplification bias, and any remaining bias was removed computationally after sequencing. As for the authors' bioinformatics: Repertoire diversity was quantified as the Shannon entropy index using custom Python scripts. Unsorted, CD4+ and CD8+ repertoires were analyzed separately, except in combined analyses where CD4+ and CD8+ sequences were merged in silico. A clone was considered expanded if an increase in frequency of at least 2-fold after treatment relative to C1D1 was found, and a pseudocount of 0.5 was applied to clones undetected at baseline. Clones with 0 or 1 copy at C1D1 were defined as singleton clones, while clones with 2 or more copies were defined as non-singleton clones. Clones expanded in unsorted samples were assigned a CD4+, CD8+ or unknown annotation through matching of protein sequences in sorted samples from the same patient. Diversity changes from C1D1 to C4D1 were tested in paired samples using Wilcoxon tests. What TCRdb holds here is the immuneACCESS table cut down to in-frame rearrangements. Part of the clones is not present; checked against another copy, under half of the missing clones reflect an unresolved V gene, and the others are unexplained. Clone size and V and J calls were adopted from that table, with D and trimming inferred from the DNA. A total of approximately 16,000 clones appear in this sample, around 86% of them only once. Around a sixth of the sample belongs to the ten largest clones.

Turning to this clone: The antigen it recognizes is unknown. Per-base qualities were not stored, and no clone one base away is much larger.

In the paper's terms, the time point label means: cycle 4 day 1 (C4D1), after 5 to 7 weeks of nivolumab. All trial patients had relapsed after autologous stem cell transplantation, with cohorts A, B and C differing in prior brentuximab vedotin exposure. CD8+ T cells were purified from thawed PBMCs by magnetic negative selection with a Miltenyi CD8+ T cell isolation kit. The trial cohort was composed of 55 to 65 patients with relapsed/refractory classical Hodgkin lymphoma, for whom complete response, partial response or progressive disease was recorded as best overall response. In the multi-cohort phase II CheckMate 205 trial, trial patients received single-agent nivolumab. Best overall response was determined by an independent review committee according to the 2007 International Working Group response criteria. PBMCs from the trial were collected at three points: immediately before nivolumab initiation (C1D1), and during therapy at cycle 2 day 1 and cycle 4 day 1. Peripheral blood was collected in 8 mL Vacutainer Cell Preparation Tubes, from which PBMCs were isolated by centrifugation and then cryopreserved. Purified CD4+ and CD8+ fractions were prepared only for cases in which an additional PBMC sample was available. Magnetically labelled cells were depleted on LS columns in a quadroMACS separator, and the flow-through was collected as the purified fraction.

The receptor was isolated from a human donor with classical Hodgkin lymphoma. Sequenced material: CD8+ T cells from blood, taken before the fourth cycle of nivolumab. The V and J genes are TRBV7-2 and TRBJ2-7; the D gene lacks a confident call. The bases read TGTGCCAGCAGCCTTCTAGGGCCCACTTCCTACGAGCAGTACTTC. It translates to CASSLLGPTSYEQYF.